This TCR beta chain emerged from a study of T cells after yellow fever vaccination. In this sample, this clonotype turned up many times. Germline V lookup: CDR1 SGHVS, CDR2 FQNEAQ. There are 18 residues in the CDR3. Trimming cost V 0 bases and J 4 bases, with 21 bases left between them. TCRdb reprocessed the 5' RACE reads with MiXCR, giving one entry per CDR3 protein. The sample includes 80,000 to 100,000 distinct CDR3 sequences, around 5.8% seen only once; the top ten take under 50%. This specimen consisted of CD8+ T cells sorted from PBMCs, obtained 10 days after the yellow fever booster vaccination. The receptor's source is a man between 18 and 35 years old who received the YFV17D yellow fever vaccine. This chain uses TRBV7-8 with TRBJ1-2; D possibly corresponds to TRBD1 (6 bases). CDR3 DNA sequence: TGTGCCAGCAGCTTAGCGGCGGGGGGCGCGGGGCTGGGCTATGGCTACACCTTC. It is translated as CASSLAAGGAGLGYGYTF.